This TCR beta chain was observed in a study of blood T cell repertoires in COVID-19. Germline V lookup: CDR1 MNHEY, CDR2 SMNVEV (reference sequence). CDR3 length: 13 amino acids. V gave up 5 bases and J gave up 7 bases, with 12 bases separating them. This clone was recorded once. Recovered status in Cohort 3 required two negative PCRs, clearance, or symptom resolution. Some clones are missing from TCRdb's copy, which holds only in-frame ones; the method was immunoSEQ multiplex PCR. This sample has around 300,000 clones, with 90% found just once. The TCR sequence derives from a woman aged 30 to 39 who had recovered from COVID-19. Sequencing was done on a sample of PBMCs or T cells enriched from blood (not recorded which). The V and J genes are TRBV27 and TRBJ1-5; D ambiguous. The CDR3, as DNA: TGTGCCAGCAGTGAGGGTTTTTACCAGCCCCAGCATTTT. Its translation is CASSEGFYQPQHF.